Listed here are 17 T cell receptor beta chains from one sample, sequenced in a study of OX40 agonist ivuxolimab in advanced cancers. TCRdb keeps only in-frame clones here, not all; method: immunoSEQ multiplex PCR. This table has about 46,000 clones, about 91% appearing once. The starting material was CD4+ or CD8+ T cells sorted from blood, obtained in a trial of the OX40 agonist ivuxolimab. These receptors all come from an adult with an advanced solid tumor such as melanoma, head and neck, liver or kidney cancer.

The chain recombines TRBV27 with TRBJ2-3, with TRBD2 matching over 10 bases. The J segment lost 0 bases and the V segment lost 5 bases, leaving 8 bases of the junction unmatched. CDR3 length: 17 amino acids. CDR1 is MNHEY, CDR2 SMNVEV, per germline (reference sequence). The CDR3 bases are TGTGCCAGCAGTACCCGTAGCGGGAGGCCTAGCACAGATACGCAGTATTTT. Amino acid sequence: CASSTRSGRPSTDTQYF.

This clone appeared once. The chain combines TRBV7-2 with TRBJ1-2; D is ambiguous. Germline lookup yields CDR1 SGHTA and CDR2 FQGNSA. The CDR3 is 12 amino acids. V lost 5 bases and J lost 6, with 10 bases in between. In DNA, the CDR3 is TGTGCCAGCAGCCCCGCCCCCGATGGCTACACCTTC. This translates into CASSPAPDGYTF.

V and J are TRBV6-1 and TRBJ1-1; D may be TRBD1 (6 bases). Germline CDR1 is MNHNS and CDR2 is SASEGT. There are 14 residues in the CDR3. V was shortened by 0 bases and J by 10 bases, with 15 bases between the two germline ends. The CDR3 DNA reads as TGTGCCAGCAGTGAAGCGGTACAGGGAGGGGTAGCTTTCTTT. Its translation is CASSEAVQGGVAFF.

This clone was observed a single time. The V call is TRBV29-1, the J call TRBJ2-3; possibly TRBD1 for D (6 bases). Germline V gene lookup returns CDR1 SQVTM and CDR2 ANQGSEA. The CDR3 is 16 residues long. The V end was cut by 1 base, the J end by 4 bases, with 18 bases between. CDR3 DNA sequence: TGCAGCGTTGAAGGGTTGCAGGGGCACCAGGCAGATACGCAGTATTTT. Translating it yields CSVEGLQGHQADTQYF.

The J gene is TRBJ1-5, the V gene TRBV7-4; TRBD1 matches 7 bases. CDR3 length equals 17 residues. Germline CDR1 and CDR2: SGHVT and SQSDAQ. After removal of 6 bases from V and 3 bases from J, the junction contained 14 bases not matched to a gene. CDR3 sequence: CASRHPIKGQTNQPQHF. DNA of the CDR3: TGTGCCAGCAGACACCCGATAAAGGGACAGACCAATCAGCCCCAGCATTTT.

The chain combines TRBV27 with TRBJ2-6, with D hard to call. CDR1 is MNHEY and CDR2 is SMNVEV in the germline V gene (reference sequence). The CDR3 is 12 amino acids. Trimming cost V 8 bases and J 1 base, with 3 bases left between them. The CDR3: CASGSGANVLTF. Here the CDR3 DNA reads TGTGCCAGCGGGTCTGGGGCCAACGTCCTGACTTTC. Supplemented by reference TRBV27 and TRBJ2-6, the full variable domain reads EAQVTQNPRYLITVTGKKLTVTCSQNMNHEYMSWYRQDPGLGLRQIYYSMNVEVTDKGDVPEGYKVSRKEKRNFPLILESPSPNQTSLYFCASGSGANVLTFGAGSRLTVL.

DNA for the CDR3: TGTGCCAGCAGTCCCCGGGGCCGAGGGAACATTCAGTACTTC. It translates to CASSPRGRGNIQYF. The V and J genes are TRBV28 and TRBJ2-4, with D perhaps being TRBD1 or TRBD2 (5 bases each). V was trimmed by 5 bases and J by 7 bases, leaving 15 bases between them. The CDR3 is made up of 14 amino acids. From germline, CDR1 is MDHEN and CDR2 SYDVKM.

The chain combines TRBV28 with TRBJ2-7; TRBD2 aligns across 10 bases. Germline CDR1 is MDHEN and CDR2 is SYDVKM. This CDR3 spans 14 amino acids. V lost 6 bases and J lost 7; bases outside the gene matches: 9. The CDR3 protein is CASSLGLAAWEQYF. The CDR3 coding sequence is TGTGCCAGCAGCCTAGGACTAGCGGCGTGGGAGCAGTACTTC.

The gene calls are TRBV4-1 and TRBJ1-4; D is unclear. This CDR3 spans 14 amino acids. Per germline, CDR1 MGHRA and CDR2 YSYEKL. The ends were cut back, 0 bases at V and 12 bases at J, with 14 bases in the middle. CDR3 residues: CASSQDIGGWELFF. The CDR3 bases are TGCGCCAGCAGCCAAGATATTGGAGGCTGGGAACTGTTTTTT.

The gene calls are TRBV7-9 and TRBJ2-5; D is uncertain. Trimming left V 5 bases short and J 4 bases short, with 14 bases between. Per the germline V gene, CDR1 is SEHNR and CDR2 is FQNEAQ (reference sequence). The CDR3 loop spans 14 amino acids. CDR3 sequence: CASSLLGSGETQYF. CDR3 bases: TGTGCCAGCAGCCTGCTGGGTAGTGGAGAGACCCAGTACTTC.

This clone was seen a single time. The chain joins TRBV6-5 to TRBJ2-2; TRBD2 might be the D (6 bases). CDR3 size: 12 residues. The germline CDR1 and CDR2 sequences are MNHEY and SVGAGI. The V end lost 6 bases, the J end lost 6 bases, and 8 bases lay between the germline ends. The CDR3 DNA follows: TGTGCCAGCAGACCGGGGGCCGGGGAGCTGTTTTTT. It specifies CASRPGAGELFF.

Written as DNA, the CDR3 is TGTGCCAGCAGCCAAGACCCCAACAGGGCGAACACTGAAGCTTTCTTT. Protein sequence: CASSQDPNRANTEAFF. This rearrangement joins TRBV14 to TRBJ1-1, with D perhaps TRBD1 (6 bases). The CDR3 is 16 amino acids. V lost 0 bases, J lost 1 base, and 12 bases lay in between. Germline V gives CDR1 SGHDN, CDR2 FVKESK.

This chain uses TRBV7-8 with TRBJ2-1; D call uncertain. The V end was cut by 5 bases, the J end by 8 bases, with 22 bases between. This CDR3 has 16 residues. The V gene's germline CDR1 is SGHVS and CDR2 FQNEAQ. In DNA form, the CDR3 reads TGTGCCAGCAGCCCCCGTCCCGGACCCATTGGGTATGAGCAGTTCTTC. Protein sequence: CASSPRPGPIGYEQFF.

The V gene is TRBV7-2, the J gene TRBJ1-4; 7 nucleotides agree with TRBD1. The CDR3 extends over 14 amino acids. With V trimmed by 0 bases and J by 8 bases, 3 bases remained unmatched. CDR1 is SGHTA and CDR2 is FQGNSA in the germline V gene. DNA of the CDR3: TGTGCCAGCAGCTTAGCAGGGGGCGGGGAAAAACTGTTTTTT. As protein: CASSLAGGGEKLFF.

The CDR3 reads CASSEIGPLGPGAQYF. Here the CDR3 DNA reads TGTGCCAGCAGTGAAATCGGCCCCCTTGGCCCGGGGGCCCAGTACTTC. This chain uses TRBV2 with TRBJ2-5, with D possibly matching TRBD2 (6 bases). The CDR3 contains 16 residues. The germline V gene has CDR1 SNHLY and CDR2 FYNNEI. Trimming removed 2 bases from V and 9 bases from J, with 22 bases in between.

This chain joins TRBV7-9 and TRBJ1-2, with 9 bases lining up with TRBD1. Losses at the gene ends were 3 bases for V and 5 bases for J; bases not matched to a gene: 16. The CDR3 totals 18 residues. Germline CDR1 reads SEHNR; CDR2 reads FQNEAQ (reference sequence). The chain's CDR3 is CASSFTGWEGTGRYGYTF. The CDR3 nucleotides are TGTGCCAGCAGCTTCACAGGTTGGGAAGGGACAGGGAGATATGGCTACACCTTC.

This chain joins TRBV7-9 and TRBJ2-5; 9 bases align to TRBD2. CDR1 is SEHNR and CDR2 is FQNEAQ in the germline V gene (reference sequence). The CDR3 sequence is 16 residues long. J was trimmed by 2 bases and V by 5 bases; bases with no gene match: 9. In DNA form, the CDR3 reads TGTGCCAGCAGCGATAGCGGGGGCGGTTGGCAAGAGACCCAGTACTTC. It codes for CASSDSGGGWQETQYF.